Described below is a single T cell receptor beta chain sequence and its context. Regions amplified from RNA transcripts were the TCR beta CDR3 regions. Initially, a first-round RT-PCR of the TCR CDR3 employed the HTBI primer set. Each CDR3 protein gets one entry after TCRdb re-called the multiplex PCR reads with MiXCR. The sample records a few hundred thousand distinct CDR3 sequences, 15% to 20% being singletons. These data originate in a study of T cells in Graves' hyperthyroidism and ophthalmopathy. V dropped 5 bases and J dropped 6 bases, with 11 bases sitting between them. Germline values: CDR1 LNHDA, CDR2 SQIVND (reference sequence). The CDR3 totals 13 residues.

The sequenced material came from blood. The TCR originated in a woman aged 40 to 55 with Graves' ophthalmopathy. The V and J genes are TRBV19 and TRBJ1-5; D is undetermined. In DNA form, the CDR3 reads TGTGCCAGTAGTCCGGGGAACCGTCAGCCCCAGCATTTT. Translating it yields CASSPGNRQPQHF.